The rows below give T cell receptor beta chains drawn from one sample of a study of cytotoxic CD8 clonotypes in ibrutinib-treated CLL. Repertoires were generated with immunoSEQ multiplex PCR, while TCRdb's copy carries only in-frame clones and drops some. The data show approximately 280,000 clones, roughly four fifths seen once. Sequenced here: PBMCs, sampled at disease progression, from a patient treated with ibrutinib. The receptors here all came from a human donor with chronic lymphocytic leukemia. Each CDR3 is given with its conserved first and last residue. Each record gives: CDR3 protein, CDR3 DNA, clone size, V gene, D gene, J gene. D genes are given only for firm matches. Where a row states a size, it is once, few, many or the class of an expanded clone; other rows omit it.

CASSLGSRGKAFF | TGTGCCAGCAGCTTAGGATCGAGGGGGAAAGCTTTCTTT | . | TRBV11-3 | . | TRBJ1-1
CASSQTTGTYEQYF | TGTGCCAGCAGCCAAACGACAGGGACCTACGAGCAGTACTTC | . | TRBV14 | TRBD1 | TRBJ2-7
CASSQLGQGSSYEQYF | TGTGCCAGCAGCCAACTCGGACAGGGGAGCTCCTACGAGCAGTACTTC | once | TRBV4-2 | TRBD1 | TRBJ2-7
CASSHFGSGANVLTF | TGTGCCAGCAGTCACTTCGGATCTGGGGCCAACGTCCTGACTTTC | few | TRBV6-5 | . | TRBJ2-6
CATSWMSGNQPQHF | TGTGCCACCTCCTGGATGAGCGGCAATCAGCCCCAGCATTTT | few | TRBV15 | . | TRBJ1-5
CASSYVGTYEQYF | TGTGCCAGCAGTTACGTGGGCACCTACGAGCAGTACTTC | . | TRBV6-5 | . | TRBJ2-7
CASSLVPQGLSYEQYF | TGTGCCAGCAGCTTAGTTCCACAGGGCTTAAGCTACGAGCAGTACTTC | few | TRBV11-2 | . | TRBJ2-7
CASAGSTNTEAFF | TGTGCCAGCGCGGGATCTACGAACACTGAAGCTTTCTTT | . | TRBV6-5 | . | TRBJ1-1
CASSPGGSYEQYF | TGTGCCAGCAGCCCGGGAGGCTCCTACGAGCAGTACTTC | . | TRBV11-2 | TRBD2 | TRBJ2-7
CASSPSGRAYNEQFF | TGTGCCAGCAGCCCTAGCGGGAGGGCCTACAATGAGCAGTTCTTC | . | TRBV7-3 | TRBD2 | TRBJ2-1
CASSLYAGYNQPQHF | TGTGCCAGCAGCTTATACGCGGGGTACAATCAGCCCCAGCATTTT | . | TRBV7-6 | . | TRBJ1-5
CASSLPRGTGTGELFF | TGTGCCAGCAGCTTACCGAGGGGAACGGGCACCGGGGAGCTGTTTTTT | . | TRBV7-3 | . | TRBJ2-2
CASSELGGINQPQHF | TGTGCCAGCAGTGAATTGGGGGGTATCAATCAGCCCCAGCATTTT | . | TRBV25-1 | . | TRBJ1-5
CASSLVGNGYEQYF | TGTGCCAGCAGCTTAGTGGGAAACGGGTACGAGCAGTACTTC | . | TRBV7-9 | . | TRBJ2-7
CASSLEGGLGQPQHF | TGCGCCAGCAGCTTGGAAGGGGGGCTGGGTCAGCCCCAGCATTTT | . | TRBV5-1 | . | TRBJ1-5
CSVEEGQGALGQNYGYTF | TGCAGCGTTGAAGAAGGACAGGGGGCGCTTGGGCAAAACTATGGCTACACCTTC | . | TRBV29-1 | TRBD1 | TRBJ1-2
CASSYGQGYQPQHF | TGTGCCAGCAGTTACGGTCAGGGGTATCAGCCCCAGCATTTT | . | TRBV6-7 | . | TRBJ1-5
CASSFGQGGSQETQYF | TGTGCCAGCAGCTTCGGACAGGGAGGTTCCCAAGAGACCCAGTACTTC | . | TRBV11-3 | TRBD1 | TRBJ2-5
CASNPGRGGTDTQYF | TGTGCCAGCAACCCGGGCAGGGGAGGCACAGATACGCAGTATTTT | . | TRBV6-1 | . | TRBJ2-3
CAISALAITYEQYF | TGTGCCATCAGTGCTCTAGCGATAACCTACGAGCAGTACTTC | . | TRBV10-3 | . | TRBJ2-7
CASSPTGAWGYTEAFF | TGTGCCAGCAGTCCCACAGGGGCTTGGGGATACACTGAAGCTTTCTTT | . | TRBV28 | TRBD1 | TRBJ1-1
CASSPVLSGSYEQYF | TGCGCCAGCAGCCCAGTCCTAAGCGGTTCCTACGAGCAGTACTTC | few | TRBV5-1 | . | TRBJ2-7
CASSYTGTSRVSPYEQYF | TGTGCCAGCAGTTATACCGGGACATCCCGGGTCTCCCCCTACGAGCAGTACTTC | . | TRBV7-8 | . | TRBJ2-7
CASSYFSRHGTQYF | TGTGCCAGCAGTTACTTCTCCCGCCACGGGACCCAGTACTTC | . | TRBV6-6 | . | TRBJ2-5
CASSQETSPSYEQYF | TGTGCCAGCAGCCAGGAGACTAGTCCCTCCTACGAGCAGTACTTC | . | TRBV14 | . | TRBJ2-7
CASSLGTWYEQYF | TGTGCCAGCAGCTTGGGAACATGGTACGAGCAGTACTTC | . | TRBV7-8 | . | TRBJ2-7
CASSQDAQSYEQYF | TGCGCCAGCAGCCAAGATGCGCAGAGCTACGAGCAGTACTTC | . | TRBV4-3 | . | TRBJ2-7
CATAPRVRGHEQYF | TGTGCCACCGCCCCTCGGGTCAGGGGGCACGAGCAGTACTTC | . | TRBV15 | TRBD1 | TRBJ2-7
CASSLTPLVLGELFF | TGTGCCAGCAGCTTAACCCCCCTAGTGCTCGGGGAGCTGTTTTTT | . | TRBV7-2 | . | TRBJ2-2
CASSWDSDTQYF | TGTGCCAGCAGTTGGGACTCCGATACGCAGTATTTT | . | TRBV5-6 | . | TRBJ2-3
CASSLGTGAGSEQYF | TGTGCCAGCAGCTTGGGCACAGGGGCGGGGAGCGAGCAGTACTTC | few | TRBV5-6 | . | TRBJ2-7
CASSEGSEQYF | TGTGCCAGCAGTGAAGGGAGCGAGCAGTACTTC | . | TRBV2 | . | TRBJ2-7
CASSGRGGGEQYF | TGTGCCAGCAGCGGCCGAGGGGGTGGGGAGCAGTACTTC | . | TRBV7-9 | . | TRBJ2-7
CASSWGTGTYEQYF | TGCGCCAGCAGCTGGGGGACAGGGACCTACGAGCAGTACTTC | . | TRBV5-1 | TRBD1 | TRBJ2-7
CAISESNLPSRLNTQYF | TGTGCCATCAGTGAGTCGAATTTGCCGTCTCGTTTGAATACGCAGTATTTT | . | TRBV10-3 | . | TRBJ2-3
CASSLSHNEQFF | TGTGCCAGCAGCTTATCCCACAATGAGCAGTTCTTC | few | TRBV11-2 | . | TRBJ2-1
CASSLLLHTDTQYF | TGTGCCAGCAGTTTATTGCTACACACAGATACGCAGTATTTT | . | TRBV27 | . | TRBJ2-3
CASSLALAGGLAKNIQYF | TGTGCCAGCAGCTTAGCGCTAGCGGGAGGCCTGGCCAAAAACATTCAGTACTTC | . | TRBV7-9 | TRBD2 | TRBJ2-4
CASSFGGYRGNIYGYTF | TGTGCCAGCAGTTTCGGGGGCTACAGGGGTAATATCTATGGCTACACCTTC | . | TRBV28 | TRBD1 | TRBJ1-2
CASSLATTFSGNTIYF | TGTGCCAGCAGCTTAGCTACAACATTCTCTGGAAACACCATATATTTT | . | TRBV7-9 | . | TRBJ1-3
CASSQDGPQVRGEQFF | TGCGCCAGCAGCCAAGATGGGCCACAGGTAAGGGGTGAGCAGTTCTTC | . | TRBV4-1 | . | TRBJ2-1
CASSLSPGLAGVVEQYF | TGTGCCAGCAGTTTATCCCCGGGACTAGCGGGAGTGGTCGAGCAGTACTTC | . | TRBV27 | TRBD2 | TRBJ2-7
CSVEDMETGNTIYF | TGCAGCGTTGAAGACATGGAGACTGGAAACACCATATATTTT | . | TRBV29-1 | . | TRBJ1-3
CASSLPGLNEQFF | TGTGCCAGCAGCTTGCCGGGCTTGAATGAGCAGTTCTTC | . | TRBV7-2 | . | TRBJ2-1
CASSSLRYF | TGTGCCAGCAGTTCCCTAAGGTACTTC | . | TRBV6-6 | . | TRBJ2-7
CASSPTGDTQYF | TGTGCCAGCAGCCCCACTGGGGATACGCAGTATTTT | . | TRBV11-2 | . | TRBJ2-3